What follows are 5 T cell receptor beta chains derived from one specimen sequenced in a study of shared clonotypes between healthy human individuals. Using immunoSEQ multiplex PCR, the repertoire was profiled, and TCRdb retains in-frame clones only, with some absent. Found here are around 1.4 million clones, around 98.5% of them singletons; the top ten hold roughly 0.35%. Input material: naive CD4+ T cells sorted from blood. The subset: CD45RA+ positively selected. These receptor sequences come from a man aged 25-45 years in good health.

The chain links TRBV7-3 to TRBJ2-3; D tentatively reads TRBD1 or TRBD2 (6 bases each). V dropped 1 base and J dropped 0 bases, with 14 bases sitting between them. Germline loops: CDR1 SGHTA, CDR2 FQGTGA. This CDR3 is built from 17 residues. This CDR3 is CASSLSGGGYSTDTQYF. The DNA for the CDR3 is TGTGCCAGCAGCTTAAGCGGAGGGGGGTATAGCACAGATACGCAGTATTTT.

This sequence joins TRBV7-6 and TRBJ2-1; possibly TRBD1 or TRBD2 for D (10 bases each). The CDR3 totals 15 residues. Trimming stripped 5 bases from V and 6 bases from J, with 17 bases between. CDR1 is SGHVS and CDR2 is FNYEAQ in the germline V gene. As DNA, the CDR3 is TGTGCCAGCAGCACTAGCGGGACAGGGGCCAATGAGCAGTTCTTC. Translated: CASSTSGTGANEQFF.

The chain employs TRBV5-4 and TRBJ2-3, with 8 bases fitting TRBD1. The CDR3 consists of 15 residues. J was trimmed by 6 bases and V by 0 bases; bases with no gene match: 6. Per germline, CDR1 SGHNT and CDR2 YYREEE (reference sequence). CDR3 nucleotides: TGTGCCAGCAGCTTGGCCCAGGGGGCTCAGGATACGCAGTATTTT. Protein: CASSLAQGAQDTQYF.

The chain combines TRBV4-1 with TRBJ1-2; D might be TRBD1 (6 bases). The V gene's germline CDR1 is MGHRA and CDR2 YSYEKL. V was clipped by 0 bases and J by 3 bases, with 11 bases between them. The CDR3 covers 15 residues. The CDR3 coding sequence is TGCGCCAGCAGCCAAGATTTCAGGGGCGACTATGGCTACACCTTC. Translation: CASSQDFRGDYGYTF.

The chain joins TRBV2 to TRBJ2-4, with D perhaps matching TRBD1 or TRBD2 (5 bases each). Germline V gives CDR1 SNHLY, CDR2 FYNNEI. CDR3 size: 16 residues. V lost 2 bases and J 13 bases, leaving 24 bases between the germline ends. The chain's CDR3 is CASSELVDGGSRAQYF. For the CDR3, the DNA is TGTGCCAGCAGTGAATTGGTGGATGGGGGAAGCCGGGCGCAGTACTTC.